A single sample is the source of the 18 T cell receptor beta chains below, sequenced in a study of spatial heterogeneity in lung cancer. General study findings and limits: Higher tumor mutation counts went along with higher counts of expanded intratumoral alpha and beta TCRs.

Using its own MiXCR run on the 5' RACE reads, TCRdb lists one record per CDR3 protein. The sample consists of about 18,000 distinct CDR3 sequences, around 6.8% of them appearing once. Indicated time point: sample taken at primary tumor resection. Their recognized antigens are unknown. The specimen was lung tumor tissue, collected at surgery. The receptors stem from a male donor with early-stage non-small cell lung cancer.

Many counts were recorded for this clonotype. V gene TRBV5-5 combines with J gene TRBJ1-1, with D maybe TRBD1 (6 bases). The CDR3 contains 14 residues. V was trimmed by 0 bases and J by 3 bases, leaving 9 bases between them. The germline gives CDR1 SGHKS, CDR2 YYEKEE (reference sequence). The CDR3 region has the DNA TGTGCCAGCAGCTTGGAGGGGGTGTACACTGAAGCTTTCTTT. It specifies CASSLEGVYTEAFF.

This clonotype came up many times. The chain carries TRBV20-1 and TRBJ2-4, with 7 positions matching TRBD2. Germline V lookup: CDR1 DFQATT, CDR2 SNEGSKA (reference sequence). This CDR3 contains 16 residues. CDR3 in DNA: TGCAGCCTTACCGTGGGCGGGGGTTTAGCCAAAAACATTCAGTACTTC. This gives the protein CSLTVGGGLAKNIQYF.

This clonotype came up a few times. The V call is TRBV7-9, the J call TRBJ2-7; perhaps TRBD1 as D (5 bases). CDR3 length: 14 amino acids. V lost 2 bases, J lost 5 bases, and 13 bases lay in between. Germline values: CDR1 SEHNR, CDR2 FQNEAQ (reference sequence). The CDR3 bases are TGTGCCAGCAGCTTATCCCAGGGATCCAACGAGCAGTACTTC. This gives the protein CASSLSQGSNEQYF.

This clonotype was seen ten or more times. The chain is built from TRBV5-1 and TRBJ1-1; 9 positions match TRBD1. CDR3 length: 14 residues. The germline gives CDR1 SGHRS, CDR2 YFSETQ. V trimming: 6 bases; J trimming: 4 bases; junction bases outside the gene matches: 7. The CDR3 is CASKTGGSGTEAFF. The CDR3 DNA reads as TGCGCCAGCAAGACAGGGGGGTCGGGCACTGAAGCTTTCTTT.

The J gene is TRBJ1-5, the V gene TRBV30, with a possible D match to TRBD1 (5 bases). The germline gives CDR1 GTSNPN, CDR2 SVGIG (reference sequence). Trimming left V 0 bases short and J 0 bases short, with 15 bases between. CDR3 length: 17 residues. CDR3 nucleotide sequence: TGTGCCTGGAGTGTAGACAGAACCCGCTATAGCAATCAGCCCCAGCATTTT. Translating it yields CAWSVDRTRYSNQPQHF.

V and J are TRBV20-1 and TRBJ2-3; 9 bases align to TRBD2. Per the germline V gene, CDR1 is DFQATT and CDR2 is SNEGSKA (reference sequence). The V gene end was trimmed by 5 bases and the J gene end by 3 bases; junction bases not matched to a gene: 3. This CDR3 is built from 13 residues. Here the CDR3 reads CSALAGETDTQYF. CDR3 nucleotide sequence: TGCAGTGCTTTAGCGGGGGAGACAGATACGCAGTATTTT.

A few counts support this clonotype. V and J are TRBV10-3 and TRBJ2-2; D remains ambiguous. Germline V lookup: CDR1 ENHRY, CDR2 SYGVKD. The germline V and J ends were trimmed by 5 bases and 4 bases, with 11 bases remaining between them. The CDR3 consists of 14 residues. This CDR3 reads CAISSLTGTGELFF. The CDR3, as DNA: TGTGCCATCAGTTCTTTGACCGGCACCGGGGAGCTGTTTTTT.

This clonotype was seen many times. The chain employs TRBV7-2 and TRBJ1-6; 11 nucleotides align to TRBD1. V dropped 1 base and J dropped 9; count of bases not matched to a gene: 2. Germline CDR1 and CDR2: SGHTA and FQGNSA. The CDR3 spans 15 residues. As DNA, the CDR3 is TGTGCCAGCAGCTTAGTGGGGACAGGGGGTTCACCCCTCCACTTT. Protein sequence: CASSLVGTGGSPLHF.

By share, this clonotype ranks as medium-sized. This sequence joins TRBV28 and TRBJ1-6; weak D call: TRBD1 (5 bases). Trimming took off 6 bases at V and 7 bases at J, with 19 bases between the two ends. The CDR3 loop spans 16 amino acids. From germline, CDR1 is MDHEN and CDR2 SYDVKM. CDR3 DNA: TGTGCCAGCAGAGGGGTTGGGAGCCTGGGGAATTCACCCCTCCACTTT. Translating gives CASRGVGSLGNSPLHF.

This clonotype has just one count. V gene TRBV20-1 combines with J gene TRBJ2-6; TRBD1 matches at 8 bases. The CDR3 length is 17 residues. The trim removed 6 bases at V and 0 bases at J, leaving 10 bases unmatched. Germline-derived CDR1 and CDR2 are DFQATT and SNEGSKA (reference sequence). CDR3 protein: CSAKDQGANSGANVLTF. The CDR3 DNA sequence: TGCAGTGCGAAAGACCAGGGGGCGAACTCTGGGGCCAACGTCCTGACTTTC.

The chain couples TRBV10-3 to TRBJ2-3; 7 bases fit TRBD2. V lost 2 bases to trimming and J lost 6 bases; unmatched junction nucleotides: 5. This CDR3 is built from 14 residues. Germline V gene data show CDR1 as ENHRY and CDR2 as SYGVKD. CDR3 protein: CAISERKGGDTQYF. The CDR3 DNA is TGTGCCATCAGTGAGAGAAAGGGAGGGGATACGCAGTATTTT.

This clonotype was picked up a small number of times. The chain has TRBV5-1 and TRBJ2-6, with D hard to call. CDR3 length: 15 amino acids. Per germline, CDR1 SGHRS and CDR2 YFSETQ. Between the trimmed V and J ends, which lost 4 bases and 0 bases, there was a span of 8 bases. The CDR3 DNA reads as TGCGCCAGCAGCATACAGAGCTCTGGGGCCAACGTCCTGACTTTC. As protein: CASSIQSSGANVLTF.

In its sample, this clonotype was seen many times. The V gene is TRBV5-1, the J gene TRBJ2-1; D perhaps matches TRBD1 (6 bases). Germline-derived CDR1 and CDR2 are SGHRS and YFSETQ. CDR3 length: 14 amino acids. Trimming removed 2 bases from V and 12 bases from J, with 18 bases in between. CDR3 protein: CASSFFPQDSLQFF. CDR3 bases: TGCGCCAGCAGCTTCTTCCCACAGGACAGCCTGCAGTTCTTC. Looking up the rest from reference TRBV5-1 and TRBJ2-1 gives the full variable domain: KAGVTQTPRYLIKTRGQQVTLSCSPISGHRSVSWYQQTPGQGLQFLFEYFSETQRNKGNFPGRFSGRQFSNSRSEMNVSTLELGDSALYLCASSFFPQDSLQFFGPGTRLTVL.

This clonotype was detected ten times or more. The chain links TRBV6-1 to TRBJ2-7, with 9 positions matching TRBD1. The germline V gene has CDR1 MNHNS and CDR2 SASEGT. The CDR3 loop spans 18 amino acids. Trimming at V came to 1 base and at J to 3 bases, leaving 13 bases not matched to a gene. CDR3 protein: CASSEELTGGILSYEQYF. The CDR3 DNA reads TGTGCCAGCAGTGAAGAGTTGACAGGGGGAATATTAAGCTACGAGCAGTACTTC.

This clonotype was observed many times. The CDR3 here is CASSLRETTEAFF. For the CDR3, the DNA is TGTGCCAGCAGCTTACGGGAGACCACTGAAGCTTTCTTT. The chain has TRBV11-2 and TRBJ1-1, with D unclear. Germline V gene data show CDR1 as SGHAT and CDR2 as FQNNGV. Trimming pared 2 bases from V and 4 bases from J, leaving 8 bases between. This CDR3 contains 13 residues. Full variable domain (rest looked up from reference TRBV11-2 and TRBJ1-1): EAGVAQSPRYKIIEKRQSVAFWCNPISGHATLYWYQQILGQGPKLLIQFQNNGVVDDSQLPKDRFSAERLKGVDSTLKIQPAKLEDSAVYLCASSLRETTEAFFGQGTRLTVV.

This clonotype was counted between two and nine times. The CDR3 sequence is CASSLSGRRNSPLHF. CDR3 DNA sequence: TGTGCCAGCAGTCTTTCGGGGAGGAGGAATTCACCCCTCCACTTT. The J gene is TRBJ1-6, the V gene TRBV27; D not certain. In germline, CDR1 is MNHEY, CDR2 SMNVEV (reference sequence). The CDR3 spans 15 residues. V lost 5 bases to trimming and J lost 7 bases, with 15 bases between them.

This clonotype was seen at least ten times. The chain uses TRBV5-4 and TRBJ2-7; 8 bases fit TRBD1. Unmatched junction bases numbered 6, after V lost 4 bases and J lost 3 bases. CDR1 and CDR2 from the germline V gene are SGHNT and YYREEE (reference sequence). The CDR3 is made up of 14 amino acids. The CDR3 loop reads CASSPDRGFYEQYF. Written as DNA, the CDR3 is TGTGCCAGCAGCCCAGACAGGGGCTTCTACGAGCAGTACTTC.

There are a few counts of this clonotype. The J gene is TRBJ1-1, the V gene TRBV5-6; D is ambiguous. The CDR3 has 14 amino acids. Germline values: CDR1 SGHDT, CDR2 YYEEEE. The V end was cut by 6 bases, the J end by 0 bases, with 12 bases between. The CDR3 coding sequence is TGTGCCAGCAAGGGAGGGCGAATGAACACTGAAGCTTTCTTT. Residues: CASKGGRMNTEAFF.